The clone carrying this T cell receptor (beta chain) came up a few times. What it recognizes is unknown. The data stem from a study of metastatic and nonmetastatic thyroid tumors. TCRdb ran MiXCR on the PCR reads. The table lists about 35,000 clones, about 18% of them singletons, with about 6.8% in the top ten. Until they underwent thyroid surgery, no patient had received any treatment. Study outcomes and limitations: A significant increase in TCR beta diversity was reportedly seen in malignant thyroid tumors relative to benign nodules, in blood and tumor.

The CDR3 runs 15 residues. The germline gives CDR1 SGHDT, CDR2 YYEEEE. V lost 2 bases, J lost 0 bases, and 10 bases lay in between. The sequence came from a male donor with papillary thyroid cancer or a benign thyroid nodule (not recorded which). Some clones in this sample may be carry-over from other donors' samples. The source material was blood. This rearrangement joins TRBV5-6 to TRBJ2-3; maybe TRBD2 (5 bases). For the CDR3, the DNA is TGTGCCAGCAGCTTTGGGGAGTCTAGCACAGATACGCAGTATTTT. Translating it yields CASSFGESSTDTQYF.